These T cell receptor beta chains were read from a single sample in a study of shared clonotypes between healthy human individuals. Here immunoSEQ multiplex PCR was the method, and the copy in TCRdb shows in-frame clones only, minus some. This sample has roughly 640,000 clones; approximately 74% occur once, and the top ten carry 1.5% to 2%. Sequenced input: memory CD4+ T cells sorted from blood. Receptors were obtained from a woman between 25 and 40 years old in good health. Both conserved end residues are part of each CDR3. The order of the fields is V gene, J gene, CDR3 protein.

TRBV5-1	TRBJ2-7	CASRPGAPDEQYF
TRBV5-1	TRBJ2-1	CASSLGTGSYNEQFF
TRBV28	TRBJ1-1	CASSLTQNTEAFF
TRBV4-1	TRBJ2-7	CASRALAGGHHEQYF
TRBV4-1	TRBJ1-3	CASSPMGAGNTIYF
TRBV28	TRBJ1-4	CASSLSQGDNEKLFF
TRBV28	TRBJ2-7	CASHPGGTGSYEQYF
TRBV27	TRBJ2-7	CASSLAGPGQGGYEQYF
TRBV6-5	TRBJ1-1	CASSYSSVGTEAFF
TRBV2	TRBJ2-7	CASISSGVPYEQYF
TRBV25-1	TRBJ1-1	CASSGTGLNTEAFF
TRBV10-1	TRBJ2-1	CASSTSGMADEQFF
TRBV5-5	TRBJ2-7	CASSLSLAGDLYEQYF
TRBV4-1	TRBJ2-3	CASSQAPTGFDTDTQYF
TRBV5-8	TRBJ2-2	CASSLVSRPLENTGELFF
TRBV4-1	TRBJ2-7	CASSSPQSGVYEQYF
TRBV13	TRBJ2-3	CASSLRRRSDTQYF
TRBV9	TRBJ2-3	CASSVEVAGTSPDTQYF
TRBV2	TRBJ2-1	CASSEWQGGVEQFF
TRBV4-2	TRBJ2-3	CASSQGLAGEDTQYF
TRBV12-5	TRBJ2-5	CASGLQTQYF
TRBV7-9	TRBJ2-5	CASSLSLAGLETQYF
TRBV5-1	TRBJ2-1	CASSLDSGSYNEQFF
TRBV7-6	TRBJ2-5	CASSLGPSKETQYF
TRBV28	TRBJ1-1	CASRVGGTEAFF
TRBV28	TRBJ1-2	CASSLGQGNYGYTF
TRBV27	TRBJ1-1	CATKEMGVRGFSEAFF
TRBV7-6	TRBJ2-2	CASSLRTSGLNTGELFF
TRBV6-5	TRBJ1-5	CASRATGGNQPQHF